This T cell receptor (beta chain) stems from a study of blood T cell repertoires in COVID-19. Looking at the study overall: Acute and convalescent COVID-19 specimens originated in the United States, Italy and Spain. T cells, B-cell-depleted T cells, or PBMCs provided the cDNA or gDNA that served as material.

Per the original data handling: Reference gene primers were amplified, and this amplification served to estimate nucleated cell counts. Sequenced by immunoSEQ multiplex PCR; TCRdb stores in-frame clones only, minus some. D and trimming come from the DNA, and the V and J calls and clone size come from that table. Counted here are about 260,000 clones, approximately 88% occurring once; the ten biggest clones make up around 0.7%. The source material was peripheral blood. The receptor was isolated from a human donor in a cohort sampled during active COVID-19.

CDR3 amino acids: CASSGGQAFRQYF. The CDR3 region has the DNA TGTGCCAGCAGCGGGGGACAGGCGTTTCGGCAGTACTTC. The V call is TRBV9, the J call TRBJ2-7, with 8 positions matching TRBD1. Germline assignment: CDR1 SGDLS and CDR2 YYNGEE. The CDR3 spans 13 residues. V was pared by 3 bases and J by 9 bases, with 8 bases of the junction left unmatched. Full variable domain (remainder filled in from reference TRBV9 and TRBJ2-7): DSGVTQTPKHLITATGQRVTLRCSPRSGDLSVYWYQQSLDQGLQFLIQYYNGEERAKGNILERFSAQQFPDLHSELNLSSLELGDSALYFCASSGGQAFRQYFGPGTRLTVT.